The clone carrying this TCR beta chain is judged large. Its antigen is not identified. The sample belongs to a study of vaccination and CD4 T cells after COVID-19. As to treatment: roughly 11-day PBMC culture with coronavirus spike peptide pools or control peptides (ViraFEST assay). CDR3 length: 16 amino acids. V was shortened by 3 bases and J by 3 bases, with 15 bases between the two germline ends. Germline V gives CDR1 SGHTA, CDR2 FQGNSA. Sequencing of DNA taken from cultured CD4+ T cells relied on the Oncomine TCR Beta short-read assay. Genomic DNA was taken out of cultured CD4+ T cells by extraction. TCRdb called the PCR reads again in MiXCR, with one record for every CDR3 protein. The table lists 13,000 to 15,000 distinct CDR3 sequences, over 65% of them singletons.

The clonotype originates from a human donor who had recovered from COVID-19. The V and J genes are TRBV7-2 and TRBJ2-1, with a weak D call TRBD2 (6 bases). Sequenced input: CD4+ T cells from blood, cultured in vitro. This chain's CDR3 is CASSFASGGIYNEQFF. DNA of the CDR3: TGTGCCAGCAGCTTCGCCTCTGGGGGGATCTACAATGAGCAGTTCTTC.